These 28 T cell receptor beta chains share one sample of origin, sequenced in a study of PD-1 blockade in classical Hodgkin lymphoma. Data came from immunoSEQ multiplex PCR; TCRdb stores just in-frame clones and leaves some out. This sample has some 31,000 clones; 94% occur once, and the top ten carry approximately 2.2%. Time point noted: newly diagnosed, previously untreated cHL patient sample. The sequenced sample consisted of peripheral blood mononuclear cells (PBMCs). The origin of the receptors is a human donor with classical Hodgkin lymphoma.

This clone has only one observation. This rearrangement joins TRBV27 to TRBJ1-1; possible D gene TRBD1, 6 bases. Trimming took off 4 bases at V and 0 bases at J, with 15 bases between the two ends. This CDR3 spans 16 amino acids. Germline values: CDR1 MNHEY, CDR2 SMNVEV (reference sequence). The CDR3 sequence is CASSWGQDTMNTEAFF. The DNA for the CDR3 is TGTGCCAGCAGTTGGGGGCAGGATACAATGAACACTGAAGCTTTCTTT.

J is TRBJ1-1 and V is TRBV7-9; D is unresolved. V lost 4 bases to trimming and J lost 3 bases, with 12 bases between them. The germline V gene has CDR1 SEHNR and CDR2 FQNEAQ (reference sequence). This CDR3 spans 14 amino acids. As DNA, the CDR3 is TGTGCCAGCAGCTCCACGACACCCTACACTGAAGCTTTCTTT. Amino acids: CASSSTTPYTEAFF.

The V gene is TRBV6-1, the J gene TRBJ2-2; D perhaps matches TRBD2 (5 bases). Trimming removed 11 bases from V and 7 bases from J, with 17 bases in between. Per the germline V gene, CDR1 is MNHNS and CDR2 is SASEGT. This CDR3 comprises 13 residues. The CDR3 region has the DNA TGTGCCGGTCGGACTGGGGATGGCGGGGAGCTGTTTTTT. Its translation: CAGRTGDGGELFF.

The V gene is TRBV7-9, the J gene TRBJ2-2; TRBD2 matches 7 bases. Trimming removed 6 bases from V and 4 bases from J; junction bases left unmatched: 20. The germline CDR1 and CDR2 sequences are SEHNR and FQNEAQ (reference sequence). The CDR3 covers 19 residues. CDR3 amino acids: CASSTVPSGMRYGTGELFF. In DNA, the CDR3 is TGTGCCAGCAGTACCGTCCCAAGCGGGATGAGATATGGCACCGGGGAGCTGTTTTTT.

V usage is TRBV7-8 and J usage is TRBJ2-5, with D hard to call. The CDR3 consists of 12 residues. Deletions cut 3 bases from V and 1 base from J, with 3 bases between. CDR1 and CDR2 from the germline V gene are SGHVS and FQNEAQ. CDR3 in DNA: TGTGCCAGCAGCTTGGGCCAAGAGACCCAGTACTTC. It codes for CASSLGQETQYF.

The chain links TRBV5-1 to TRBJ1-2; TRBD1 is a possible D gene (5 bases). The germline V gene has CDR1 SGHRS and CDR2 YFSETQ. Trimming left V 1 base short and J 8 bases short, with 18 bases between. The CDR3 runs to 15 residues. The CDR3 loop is CASSLLGPPGLGYTF. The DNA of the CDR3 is TGCGCCAGCAGCTTGTTGGGGCCGCCGGGGCTCGGCTACACCTTC.

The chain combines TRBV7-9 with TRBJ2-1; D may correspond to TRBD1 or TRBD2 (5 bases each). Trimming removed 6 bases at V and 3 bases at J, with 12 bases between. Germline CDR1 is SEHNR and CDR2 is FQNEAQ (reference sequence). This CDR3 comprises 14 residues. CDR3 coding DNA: TGTGCCAGCAGAGGGGACCTGAACTACAATGAGCAGTTCTTC. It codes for CASRGDLNYNEQFF.

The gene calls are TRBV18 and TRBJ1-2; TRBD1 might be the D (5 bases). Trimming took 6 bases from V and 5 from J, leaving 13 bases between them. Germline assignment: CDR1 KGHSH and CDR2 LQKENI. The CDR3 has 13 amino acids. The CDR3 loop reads CASSVDSMYGYTF. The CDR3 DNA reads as TGTGCCAGCTCTGTCGACAGCATGTATGGCTACACCTTC.

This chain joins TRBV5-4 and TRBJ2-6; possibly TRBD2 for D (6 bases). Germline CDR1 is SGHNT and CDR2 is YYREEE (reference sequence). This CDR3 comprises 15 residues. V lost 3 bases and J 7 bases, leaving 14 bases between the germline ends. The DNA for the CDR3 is TGTGCCAGCAGCTCGGAAGGAGGGAATGCCAACGTCCTGACTTTC. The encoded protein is CASSSEGGNANVLTF.

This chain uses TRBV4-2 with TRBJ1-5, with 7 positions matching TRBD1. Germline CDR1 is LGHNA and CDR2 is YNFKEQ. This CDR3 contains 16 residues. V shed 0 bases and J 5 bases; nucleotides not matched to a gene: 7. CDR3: CASSQDAQGRDQPQHF. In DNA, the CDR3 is TGTGCCAGCAGCCAAGATGCACAGGGGCGTGATCAGCCCCAGCATTTT.

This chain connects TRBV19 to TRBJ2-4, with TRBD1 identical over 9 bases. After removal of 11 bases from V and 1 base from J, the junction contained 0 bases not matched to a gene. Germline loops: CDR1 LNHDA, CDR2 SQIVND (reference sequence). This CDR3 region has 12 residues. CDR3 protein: CAGTGAKNIQYF. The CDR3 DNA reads TGTGCCGGGACAGGGGCCAAAAACATTCAGTACTTC. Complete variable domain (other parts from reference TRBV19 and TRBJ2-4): DGGITQSPKYLFRKEGQNVTLSCEQNLNHDAMYWYRQDPGQGLRLIYYSQIVNDFQKGDIAEGYSVSREKKESFPLTVTSAQKNPTAFYLCAGTGAKNIQYFGAGTRLSVL.

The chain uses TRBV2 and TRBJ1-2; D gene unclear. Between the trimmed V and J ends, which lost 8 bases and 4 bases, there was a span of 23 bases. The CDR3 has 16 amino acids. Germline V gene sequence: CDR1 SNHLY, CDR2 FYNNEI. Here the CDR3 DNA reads TGTGCCAGCGCGCGGCTGTTGCGCAGGCTAAGCTATGGCTACACCTTC. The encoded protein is CASARLLRRLSYGYTF.

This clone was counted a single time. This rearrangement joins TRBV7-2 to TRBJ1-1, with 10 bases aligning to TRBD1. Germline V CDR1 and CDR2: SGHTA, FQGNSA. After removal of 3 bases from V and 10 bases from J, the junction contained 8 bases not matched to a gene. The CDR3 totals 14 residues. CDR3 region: CASSLTGGVAPAFF. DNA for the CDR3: TGTGCCAGCAGCTTGACAGGGGGCGTAGCCCCAGCTTTCTTT.

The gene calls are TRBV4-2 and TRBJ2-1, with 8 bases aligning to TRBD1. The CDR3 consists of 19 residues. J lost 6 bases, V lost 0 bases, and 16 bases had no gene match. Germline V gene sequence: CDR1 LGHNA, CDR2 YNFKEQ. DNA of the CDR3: TGTGCCAGCAGCCAAGACCTACTCACCACCCTGGGACAGGCCAATGAGCAGTTCTTC. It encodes CASSQDLLTTLGQANEQFF.

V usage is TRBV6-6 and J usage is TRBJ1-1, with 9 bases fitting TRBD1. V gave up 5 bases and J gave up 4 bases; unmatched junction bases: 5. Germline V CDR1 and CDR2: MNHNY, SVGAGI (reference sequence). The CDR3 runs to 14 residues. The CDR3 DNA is TGTGCCAGCAGTGTACAGGGGGCGCTCACTGAAGCTTTCTTT. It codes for CASSVQGALTEAFF.

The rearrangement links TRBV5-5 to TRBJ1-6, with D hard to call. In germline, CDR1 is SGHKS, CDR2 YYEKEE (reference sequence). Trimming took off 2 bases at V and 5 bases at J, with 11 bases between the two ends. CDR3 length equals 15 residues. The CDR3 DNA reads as TGTGCCAGCAGCTTAAGTGGCTTCAATAATTCACCCCTCCACTTT. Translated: CASSLSGFNNSPLHF. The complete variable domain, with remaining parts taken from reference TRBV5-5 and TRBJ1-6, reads DAGVTQSPTHLIKTRGQQVTLRCSPISGHKSVSWYQQVLGQGPQFIFQYYEKEERGRGNFPDRFSARQFPNYSSELNVNALLLGDSALYLCASSLSGFNNSPLHFGNGTRLTVT.

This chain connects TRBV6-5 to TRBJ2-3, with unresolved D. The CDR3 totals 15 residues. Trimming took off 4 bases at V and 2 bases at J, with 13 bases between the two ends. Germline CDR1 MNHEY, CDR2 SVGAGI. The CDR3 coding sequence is TGTGCCAGCAGTTCGAGCCCGCTCTTCACAGATACGCAGTATTTT. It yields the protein CASSSSPLFTDTQYF.

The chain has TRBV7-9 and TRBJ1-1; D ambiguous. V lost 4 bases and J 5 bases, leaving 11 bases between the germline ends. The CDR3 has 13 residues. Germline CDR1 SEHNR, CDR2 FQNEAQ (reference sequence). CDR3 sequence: CASSSLWVTEAFF. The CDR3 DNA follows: TGTGCCAGCAGCTCCCTATGGGTTACTGAAGCTTTCTTT.

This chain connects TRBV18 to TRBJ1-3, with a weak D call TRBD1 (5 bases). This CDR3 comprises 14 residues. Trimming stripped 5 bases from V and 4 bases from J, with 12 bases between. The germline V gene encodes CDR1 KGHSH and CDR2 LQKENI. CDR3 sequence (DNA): TGTGCCAGCTCAACCGCAGGGCTGGGAAACACCATATATTTT. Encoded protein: CASSTAGLGNTIYF.

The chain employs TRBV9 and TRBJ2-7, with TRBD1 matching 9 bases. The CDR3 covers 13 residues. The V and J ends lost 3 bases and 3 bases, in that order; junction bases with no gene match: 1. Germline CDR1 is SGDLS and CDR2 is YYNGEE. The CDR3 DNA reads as TGTGCCAGCAGCGAGGGACAGGGCTACGAGCAGTACTTC. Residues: CASSEGQGYEQYF.

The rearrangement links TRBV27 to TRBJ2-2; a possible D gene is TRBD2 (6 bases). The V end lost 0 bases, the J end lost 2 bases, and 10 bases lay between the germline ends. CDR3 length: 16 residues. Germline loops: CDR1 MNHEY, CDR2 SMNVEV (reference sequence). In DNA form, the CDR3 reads TGTGCCAGCAGTTTATCGCCCGGGGGTAACACCGGGGAGCTGTTTTTT. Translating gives CASSLSPGGNTGELFF.

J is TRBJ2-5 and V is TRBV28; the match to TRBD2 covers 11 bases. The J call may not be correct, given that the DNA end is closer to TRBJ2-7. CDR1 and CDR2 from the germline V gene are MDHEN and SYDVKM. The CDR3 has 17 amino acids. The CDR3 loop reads CASSFKLAGDGVHEQYF. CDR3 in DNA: TGTGCCAGCAGTTTTAAACTAGCGGGAGACGGTGTTCACGAGCAGTACTTC.

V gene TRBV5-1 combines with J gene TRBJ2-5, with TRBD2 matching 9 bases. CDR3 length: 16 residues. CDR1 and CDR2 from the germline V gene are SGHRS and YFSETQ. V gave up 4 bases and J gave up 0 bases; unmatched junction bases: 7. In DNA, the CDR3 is TGCGCCAGCAGCCCTAGATGGACTAGCGACCAAGAGACCCAGTACTTC. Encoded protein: CASSPRWTSDQETQYF.

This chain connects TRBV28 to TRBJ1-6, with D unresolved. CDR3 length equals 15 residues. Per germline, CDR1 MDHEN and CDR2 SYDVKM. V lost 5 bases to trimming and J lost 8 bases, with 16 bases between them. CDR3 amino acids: CASSPASGFDSPLHF. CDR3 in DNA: TGTGCCAGCAGTCCCGCCTCCGGGTTCGATTCACCCCTCCACTTT.

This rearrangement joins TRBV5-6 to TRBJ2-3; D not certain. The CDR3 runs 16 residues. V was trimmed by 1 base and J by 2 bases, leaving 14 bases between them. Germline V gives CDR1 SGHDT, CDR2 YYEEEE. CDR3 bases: TGTGCCAGCAGCTTGTTGCCTGCAGGAGTCACAGATACGCAGTATTTT. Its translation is CASSLLPAGVTDTQYF.

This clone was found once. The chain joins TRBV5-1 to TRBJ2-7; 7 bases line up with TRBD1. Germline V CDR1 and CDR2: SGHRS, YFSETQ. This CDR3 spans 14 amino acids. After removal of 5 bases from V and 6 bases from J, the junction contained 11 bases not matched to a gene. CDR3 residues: CASRYGTVGSEQYF. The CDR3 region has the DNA TGCGCCAGCAGATACGGGACAGTCGGAAGCGAGCAGTACTTC. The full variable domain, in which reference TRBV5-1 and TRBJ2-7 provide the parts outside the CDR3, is KAGVTQTPRYLIKTRGQQVTLSCSPISGHRSVSWYQQTPGQGLQFLFEYFSETQRNKGNFPGRFSGRQFSNSRSEMNVSTLELGDSALYLCASRYGTVGSEQYFGPGTRLTVT.

This chain's CDR3 is CASGDRAIDTQYF. In nucleotides, the CDR3 is TGTGCCAGTGGGGACAGGGCGATAGATACGCAGTATTTT. The chain has TRBV19 and TRBJ2-3; 9 bases fit TRBD1. V dropped 8 bases and J dropped 5; count of bases not matched to a gene: 5. CDR1 and CDR2 from the germline V gene are LNHDA and SQIVND (reference sequence). This CDR3 spans 13 amino acids.

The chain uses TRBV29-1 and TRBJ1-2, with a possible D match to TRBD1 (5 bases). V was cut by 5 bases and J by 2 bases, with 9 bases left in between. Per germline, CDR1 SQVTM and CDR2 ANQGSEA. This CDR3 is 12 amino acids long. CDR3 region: CSVSGINYGYTF. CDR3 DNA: TGCAGCGTTTCAGGGATAAACTATGGCTACACCTTC.